The 11 T cell receptor beta chains given below trace back to one sample, sequenced in a study of Ad26.COV2.S vaccination and SARS-CoV-2 variants. The data were produced by immunoSEQ multiplex PCR, yet TCRdb's version contains in-frame clones alone and is incomplete. The sample carries over 300,000 clones, about four fifths recorded once. Treatment defined: roughly 19 received Ad26.COV2.S at low or high dose, single or two shots; about 5 received placebo; per-sample allocation not given. All samples were drawn on day 63, counting from the first vaccine or placebo injection. This specimen was peripheral blood, taken in a trial of Ad26.COV2.S vaccine versus placebo. These receptors originate from a person aged 18-60 years who received the Ad26.COV2.S COVID-19 vaccine or a placebo.

The V call is TRBV4-3, the J call TRBJ1-1; tentatively, D is TRBD1 (5 bases). The ends were cut back, 1 base at V and 8 bases at J, with 5 bases in the middle. Germline V gene sequence: CDR1 LGHNA, CDR2 YSLEER. The CDR3 has 11 amino acids. The CDR3 loop reads CASSQGGEAFF. In DNA, the CDR3 is TGCGCCAGCAGCCAAGGGGGGGAAGCTTTCTTT.

The chain links TRBV12-5 to TRBJ1-2; D unclear. The CDR3 is 13 residues long. Germline V CDR1 and CDR2: LGHNT, FRNRAP. Trimming took off 5 bases at V and 6 bases at J, with 13 bases between the two ends. The CDR3 nucleotides read TGTGCTAGTGGTGCCGCCGGGTCCCATGGCTACACCTTC. This sequence encodes CASGAAGSHGYTF.

This chain connects TRBV7-9 to TRBJ2-2; 8 bases agree with TRBD2. Per the germline V gene, CDR1 is SEHNR and CDR2 is FQNEAQ (reference sequence). The CDR3 contains 17 residues. Trimming took 5 bases from V and 5 from J; bases not matched to a gene: 13. The CDR3, as DNA: TGTGCCAGCAGCCCTGCGCGAGGACTAGCTCGGACCGGGGAGCTGTTTTTT. Amino acid sequence: CASSPARGLARTGELFF.

This clone was seen just once. V and J are TRBV3-1 (or the pseudogene TRBV3-2) and TRBJ2-3; 9 positions match TRBD1. CDR1 and CDR2 (germline): LGHDT, YNNKEL (reference sequence). There are 16 residues in the CDR3. V dropped 1 base and J dropped 8; count of bases not matched to a gene: 10. The CDR3 DNA follows: TGTGCCAGCAGCCAAGTCGGGGGACAGGGTATAGGTACGCAGTATTTT. Encoded protein: CASSQVGGQGIGTQYF.

This clone appeared a single time. V gene TRBV19 combines with J gene TRBJ1-6; D unresolved. V gave up 3 bases and J gave up 8 bases, with 8 bases separating them. Germline V gene sequence: CDR1 LNHDA, CDR2 SQIVND (reference sequence). The CDR3 contains 13 residues. The CDR3 coding sequence is TGTGCCAGTAGTATTTCGGAGTATTCACCCCTCCACTTT. Protein: CASSISEYSPLHF.

The chain employs TRBV10-3 and TRBJ1-2; D is undetermined. Per germline, CDR1 ENHRY and CDR2 SYGVKD. The V end was cut by 6 bases, the J end by 4 bases, with 15 bases between. CDR3 length equals 14 residues. CDR3 sequence reads: CAIRPSGSSYGYTF. The CDR3 DNA reads TGTGCCATCAGGCCCTCGGGGAGTAGCTATGGCTACACCTTC.

This chain links TRBV7-2 with TRBJ2-7; no reliable D call. Trimming took off 1 base at V and 4 bases at J, with 8 bases between the two ends. The CDR3 contains 13 residues. Germline V gives CDR1 SGHTA, CDR2 FQGNSA. The CDR3 DNA sequence: TGTGCCAGCAGCTTAGAGGCAGAGTACGAGCAGTACTTC. This encodes CASSLEAEYEQYF.

The J gene is TRBJ2-1, the V gene TRBV2; possibly TRBD2 for D (7 bases). Germline loops: CDR1 SNHLY, CDR2 FYNNEI. V was shortened by 8 bases and J by 7 bases, with 21 bases between the two germline ends. The CDR3 has 15 residues. CDR3 amino acids: CASGELAGALNEQFF. CDR3 sequence (DNA): TGTGCCAGCGGGGAACTCGCGGGGGCCCTAAATGAGCAGTTCTTC.

A word on this clone: This CDR3 is also generated by other DNA sequences in the sample. The chain employs TRBV18 and TRBJ1-3; D uncertain. Trimming took off 1 base at V and 3 bases at J, with 7 bases between the two ends. This CDR3 comprises 14 residues. Germline V CDR1 and CDR2: KGHSH, LQKENI. CDR3 region: CASSPQGSGNTIYF. As DNA, the CDR3 is TGTGCCAGCTCACCACAGGGAAGTGGAAACACCATATATTTT.

V and J are TRBV29-1 and TRBJ2-3; unclear D gene. V was clipped by 0 bases and J by 3 bases, with 13 bases between them. Germline V gene data show CDR1 as SQVTM and CDR2 as ANQGSEA. The CDR3 runs 15 residues. Written as DNA, the CDR3 is TGCAGCGTTGAAGAGCCATTAACCGGGACAGATACGCAGTATTTT. Its translation: CSVEEPLTGTDTQYF.

In its sample, this clone was seen once. The V and J genes are TRBV6-5 and TRBJ1-4; no clear D. The CDR3 contains 15 residues. With 2 bases removed from V and 5 bases from J, the gap between germline ends came to 12 bases. The V gene's germline CDR1 is MNHEY and CDR2 SVGAGI. Here the CDR3 reads CASSYNVGVNEKLFF. DNA for the CDR3: TGTGCCAGCAGTTACAATGTGGGCGTAAATGAAAAACTGTTTTTT.